This T cell receptor (beta chain) was sequenced for a study of vaccination effects on CD4 cells after COVID-19. Antigen-specific CD4+ T cells expanded by the ViraFEST assay with viral peptide pools were then sequenced. Cells that had been cultured for 10 days were the source of isolated CD4+ T cells. Among the vaccine recipients, none had a prior SARS-CoV-2 infection, and nucleocapsid antibodies were negative. TCRdb's copy holds only in-frame clones and misses some; the assay was immunoSEQ multiplex PCR. This table holds roughly 20,000 clones, around 70% found once. A remark on this clone: Its target is unknown.

The CDR3 loop spans 11 amino acids. J gave up 11 bases and V 5 bases, and 7 bases lay outside the gene matches. In germline, CDR1 is DFQATT, CDR2 SNEGSKA (reference sequence). The TCR comes from a human donor who received a COVID-19 vaccine. The J gene is TRBJ2-3, the V gene TRBV20-1; TRBD2 matches at 7 bases. The sample was CD4+ T cells from PBMCs cultured with HCoV-NL63 spike peptides, taken before COVID-19 vaccination. The CDR3 coding sequence is TGCAGTGCTGGGAGGGCCGGGATGCAGTATTTT. It codes for CSAGRAGMQYF.